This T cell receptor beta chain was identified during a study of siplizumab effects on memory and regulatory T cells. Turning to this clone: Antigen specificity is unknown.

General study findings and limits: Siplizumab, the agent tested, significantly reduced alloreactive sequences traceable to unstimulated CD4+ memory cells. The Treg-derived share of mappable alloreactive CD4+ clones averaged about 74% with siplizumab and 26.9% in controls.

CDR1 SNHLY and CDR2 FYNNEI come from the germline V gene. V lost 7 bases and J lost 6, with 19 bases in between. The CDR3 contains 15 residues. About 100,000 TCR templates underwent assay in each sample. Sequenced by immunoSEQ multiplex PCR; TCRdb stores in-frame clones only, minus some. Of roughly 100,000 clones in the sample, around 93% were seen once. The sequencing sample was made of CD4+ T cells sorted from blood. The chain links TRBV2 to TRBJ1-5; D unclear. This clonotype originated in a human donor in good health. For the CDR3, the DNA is TGTGCCAGCACCGAACAAGGACGCTACACTCAGCCCCAGCATTTT. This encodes CASTEQGRYTQPQHF.